A selection of T cell receptor beta chains follows, all from one sample in a study of T-cell reconstitution after alpha-beta-depleted transplantation in children. From the PCR reads, TCRdb called clonotypes with MiXCR, one entry per CDR3 protein. The data contain 250,000 to 400,000 distinct CDR3 sequences, around 25% of them singletons. Specimen: PBMCs, mostly from graft donor cells, collected 180 days after TCRalphabeta/CD19-depleted stem cell transplant. Receptor source: a male patient younger than 18 who had a stem cell transplant for acute lymphoblastic leukemia, so the T cells may come from the graft donor. Both conserved end residues are part of each CDR3. Each record gives: J gene, clone size, D gene, V gene, CDR3 DNA, CDR3 protein. A D gene is named only where the DNA matches it firmly. Expanded clones get a size class; other rows say once, few or many, or leave the size out.

TRBJ2-1 few - TRBV20-1 TGCAGTGCTAGAATCCCGAGTAGTGCCATCTACAATGAGCAGTTCTTC CSARIPSSAIYNEQFF
TRBJ2-7 - TRBD1 TRBV5-1 TGCGCCAGCAAGGGGACAGGCCGATACGAGCAGTACTTC CASKGTGRYEQYF
TRBJ1-6 - - TRBV15 TGTGCCACCAGCAGAGATATGGCGCCCCTCCACTTT CATSRDMAPLHF
TRBJ2-5 - - TRBV20-1 TGCAGTGCTGGACCCAGCTGGGAGAGTGTAGAGACCCAGTACTTC CSAGPSWESVETQYF
TRBJ1-2 - - TRBV7-9 TGTGCCAGCAGCTTAAGGGTGGCAGTAGCTAACTATGGCTACACCTTC CASSLRVAVANYGYTF
TRBJ2-1 few - TRBV20-1 TGCAGTGCAGGACTCAACTACTACAATGAGCAGTTCTTC CSAGLNYYNEQFF
TRBJ2-3 few - TRBV20-1 TGCAGTGCTAGAGAGCACGGGGGGCTCGCAGATACGCAGTATTTT CSAREHGGLADTQYF
TRBJ2-1 once - TRBV20-1 TGCAGTGCTAGAGACCGGGGAAGTAACCCCTCACAGCAGTTCTTC CSARDRGSNPSQQFF
TRBJ2-2 few - TRBV20-1 TGCAGTGTAGGGGCGAACACCGGGGAGCTGTTTTTT CSVGANTGELFF
TRBJ2-3 - TRBD1 TRBV18 TGTGCCAGCTCACCAATAGCCCAAGGACAGGGGATACTCACAGATACGCAGTATTTT CASSPIAQGQGILTDTQYF
TRBJ2-1 many TRBD2 TRBV7-3 TGTGCCAGCAGCTCCCCCGCGACTAGCGGGTATTACAATGAGCAGTTCTTC CASSSPATSGYYNEQFF
TRBJ1-2 - TRBD1 TRBV29-1 TGCAGCGTACAGGGGGCGGGTAACTATGGCTACACCTTC CSVQGAGNYGYTF
TRBJ2-3 - - TRBV27 TGTGCCAGCAGTTTTATCTCGTCCACCTTCACAGATACGCAGTATTTT CASSFISSTFTDTQYF
TRBJ2-7 - - TRBV5-4 TGTGCCAGCAGCTTGCGGGACCCCCGGACGGACTACGAGCAGTACTTC CASSLRDPRTDYEQYF
TRBJ2-7 - TRBD2 TRBV20-1 TGCAGTGCTACACACCGACTAGCGGGAGTGATTGAGCAGTACTTC CSATHRLAGVIEQYF
TRBJ2-1 - - TRBV7-3 TGTGCCAGCAGCTTAAACCCCCAGGTAGGCGAGCAGTTCTTC CASSLNPQVGEQFF
TRBJ2-7 few - TRBV5-1 TGCGCCAGCAGTAGTCCCCGGCAGGGAGGTTTCTACGAGCAGTACTTC CASSSPRQGGFYEQYF
TRBJ2-1 - - TRBV7-9 TGTGCCAGCAGCTTCTCTTGGGTCGACAGCTCCTACAATGAGCAGTTCTTC CASSFSWVDSSYNEQFF
TRBJ2-2 - - TRBV7-9 TGTGCCAGCAGCCCCCCGAACTCGGGGTTGACCGGGGAGCTGTTTTTT CASSPPNSGLTGELFF
TRBJ1-4 - TRBD1 TRBV5-1 TGCGCCAGCAGCAAAGGGACAGTTGGTGGAAATGAAAAACTGTTTTTT CASSKGTVGGNEKLFF
TRBJ2-7 - TRBD2 TRBV9 TGTGCCAGCAGCGTAGAGACTAGCGTAACCTACGAGCAGTACTTC CASSVETSVTYEQYF
TRBJ2-7 - - TRBV5-6 TGTGCCAGCAGCTCCGGAACTAGCTACTACGAGCAGTACTTC CASSSGTSYYEQYF
TRBJ2-3 - TRBD1 TRBV12-3/TRBV12-4 TGTGCCAGCAGACTGCAGGGGGCCACTACAGATACGCAGTGTTTT CASRLQGATTDTQCF
TRBJ2-7 many - TRBV11-1 TGTGCCAGCAGCCCCGGGACACCCTCCTACGAGCAGTACTTC CASSPGTPSYEQYF